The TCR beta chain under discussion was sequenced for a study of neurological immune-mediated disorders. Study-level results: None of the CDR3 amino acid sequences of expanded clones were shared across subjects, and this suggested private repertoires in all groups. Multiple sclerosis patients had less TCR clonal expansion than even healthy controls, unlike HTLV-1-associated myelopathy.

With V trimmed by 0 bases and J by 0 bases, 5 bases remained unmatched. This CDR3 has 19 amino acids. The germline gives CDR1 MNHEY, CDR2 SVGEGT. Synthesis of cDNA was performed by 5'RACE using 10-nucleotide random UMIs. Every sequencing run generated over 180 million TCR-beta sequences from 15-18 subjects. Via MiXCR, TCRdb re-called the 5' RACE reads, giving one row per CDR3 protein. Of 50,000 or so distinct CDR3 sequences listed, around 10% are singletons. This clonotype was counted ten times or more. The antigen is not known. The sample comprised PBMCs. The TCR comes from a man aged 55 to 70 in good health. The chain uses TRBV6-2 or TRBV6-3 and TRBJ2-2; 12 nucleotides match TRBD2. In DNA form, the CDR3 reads TGTGCCAGCAGTTACTCAACTAGCGGGGGGTCCGCGAACACCGGGGAGCTGTTTTTT. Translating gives CASSYSTSGGSANTGELFF.